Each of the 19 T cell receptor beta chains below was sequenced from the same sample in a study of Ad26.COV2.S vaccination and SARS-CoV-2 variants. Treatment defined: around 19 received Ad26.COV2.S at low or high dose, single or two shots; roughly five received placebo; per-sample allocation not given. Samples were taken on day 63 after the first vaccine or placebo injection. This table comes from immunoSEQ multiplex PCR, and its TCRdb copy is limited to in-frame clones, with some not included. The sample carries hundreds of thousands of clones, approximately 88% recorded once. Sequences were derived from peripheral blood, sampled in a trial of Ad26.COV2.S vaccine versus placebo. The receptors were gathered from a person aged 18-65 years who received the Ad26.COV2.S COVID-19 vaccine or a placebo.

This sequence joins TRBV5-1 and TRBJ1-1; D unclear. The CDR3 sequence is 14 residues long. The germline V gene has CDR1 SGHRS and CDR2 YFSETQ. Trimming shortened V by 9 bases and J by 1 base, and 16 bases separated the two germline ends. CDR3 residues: CATKTTGWNTEAFF. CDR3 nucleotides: TGCGCCACAAAAACGACCGGGTGGAACACTGAAGCTTTCTTT. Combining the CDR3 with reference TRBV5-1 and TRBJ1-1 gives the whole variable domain KAGVTQTPRYLIKTRGQQVTLSCSPISGHRSVSWYQQTPGQGLQFLFEYFSETQRNKGNFPGRFSGRQFSNSRSEMNVSTLELGDSALYLCATKTTGWNTEAFFGQGTRLTVV.

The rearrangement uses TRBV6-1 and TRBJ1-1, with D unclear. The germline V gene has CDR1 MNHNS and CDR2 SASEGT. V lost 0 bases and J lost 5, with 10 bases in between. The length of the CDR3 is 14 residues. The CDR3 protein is CASSEALMGTEAFF. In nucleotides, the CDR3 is TGTGCCAGCAGTGAAGCCCTAATGGGGACTGAAGCTTTCTTT.

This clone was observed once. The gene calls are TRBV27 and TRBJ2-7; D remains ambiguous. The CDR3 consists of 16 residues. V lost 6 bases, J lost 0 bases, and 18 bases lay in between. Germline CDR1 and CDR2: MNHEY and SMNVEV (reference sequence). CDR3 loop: CASSHGPAVSSYEQYF. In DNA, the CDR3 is TGTGCCAGCAGCCACGGGCCGGCGGTGAGCTCCTACGAGCAGTACTTC.

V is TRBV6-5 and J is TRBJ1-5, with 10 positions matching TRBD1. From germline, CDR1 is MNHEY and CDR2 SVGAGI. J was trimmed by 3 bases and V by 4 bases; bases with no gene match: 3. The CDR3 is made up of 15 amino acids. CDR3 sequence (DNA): TGTGCCAGCAGTTTGGGACAGGGGTACAATCAGCCCCAGCATTTT. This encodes CASSLGQGYNQPQHF.

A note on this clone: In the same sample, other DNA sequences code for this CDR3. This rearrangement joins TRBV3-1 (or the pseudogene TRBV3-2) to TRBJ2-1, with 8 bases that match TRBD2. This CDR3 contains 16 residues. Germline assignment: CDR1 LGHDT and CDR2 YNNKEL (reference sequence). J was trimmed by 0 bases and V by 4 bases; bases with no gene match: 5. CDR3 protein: CASSPPTSGSYNEQFF. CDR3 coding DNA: TGTGCCAGCAGCCCGCCCACTAGCGGCTCCTACAATGAGCAGTTCTTC.

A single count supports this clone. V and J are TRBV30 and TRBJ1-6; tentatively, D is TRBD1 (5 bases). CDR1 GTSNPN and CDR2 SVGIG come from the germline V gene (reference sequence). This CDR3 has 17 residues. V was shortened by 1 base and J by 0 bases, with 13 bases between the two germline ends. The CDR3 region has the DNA TGTGCCTGGAGTGGACAGAAATTAAGCTCCTATAATTCACCCCTCCACTTT. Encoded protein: CAWSGQKLSSYNSPLHF. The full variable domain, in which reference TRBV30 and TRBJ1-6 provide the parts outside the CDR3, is SQTIHQWPATLVQPVGSPLSLECTVEGTSNPNLYWYRQAAGRGLQLLFYSVGIGQISSEVPQNLSASRPQDRQFILSSKKLLLSDSGFYLCAWSGQKLSSYNSPLHFGNGTRLTVT.

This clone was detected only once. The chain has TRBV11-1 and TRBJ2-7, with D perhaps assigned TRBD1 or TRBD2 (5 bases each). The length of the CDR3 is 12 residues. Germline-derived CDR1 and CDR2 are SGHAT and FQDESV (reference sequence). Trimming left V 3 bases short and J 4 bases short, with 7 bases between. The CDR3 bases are TGTGCCAGCAGCTTTGAGGGGTACGAGCAGTACTTC. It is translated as CASSFEGYEQYF.

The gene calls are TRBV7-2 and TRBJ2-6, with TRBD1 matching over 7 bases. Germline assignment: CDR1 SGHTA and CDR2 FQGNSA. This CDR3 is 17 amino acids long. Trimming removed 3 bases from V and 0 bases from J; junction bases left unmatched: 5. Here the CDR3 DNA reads TGTGCCAGCAGCTTGCAAGGGACAGCCTCTGGGGCCAACGTCCTGACTTTC. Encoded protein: CASSLQGTASGANVLTF.

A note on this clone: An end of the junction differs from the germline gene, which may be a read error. The CDR3 DNA sequence: TGTGCCAGCTCATCACCGGGACTAGCGGGATCTTCTGACTTC. Its translation: CASSSPGLAGSSDF. V gene TRBV18 combines with J gene TRBJ2-7, with 13 bases lining up with TRBD2. From germline, CDR1 is KGHSH and CDR2 LQKENI. CDR3 length: 14 amino acids.

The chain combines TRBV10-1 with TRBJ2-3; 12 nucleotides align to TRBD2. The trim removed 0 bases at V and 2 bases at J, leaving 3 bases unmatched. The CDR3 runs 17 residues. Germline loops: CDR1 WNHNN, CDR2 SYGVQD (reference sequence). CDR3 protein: CASSESRTSGTTDTQYF. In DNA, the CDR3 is TGCGCCAGCAGTGAGTCGAGGACTAGCGGGACCACAGATACGCAGTATTTT.

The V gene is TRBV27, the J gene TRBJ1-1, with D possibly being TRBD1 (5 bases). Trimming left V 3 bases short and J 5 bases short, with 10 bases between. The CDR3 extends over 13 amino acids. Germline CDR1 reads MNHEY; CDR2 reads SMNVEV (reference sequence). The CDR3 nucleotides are TGTGCCAGCAGTTTCGGCAGGGAGACTGAAGCTTTCTTT. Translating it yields CASSFGRETEAFF.

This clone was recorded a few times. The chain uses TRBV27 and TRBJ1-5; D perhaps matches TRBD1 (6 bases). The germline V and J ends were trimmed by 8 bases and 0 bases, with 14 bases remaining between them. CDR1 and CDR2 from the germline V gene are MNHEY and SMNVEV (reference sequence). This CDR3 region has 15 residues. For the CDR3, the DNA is TGTGCCAGCTCCCCGGGGGGCTATAGCAATCAGCCCCAGCATTTT. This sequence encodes CASSPGGYSNQPQHF.

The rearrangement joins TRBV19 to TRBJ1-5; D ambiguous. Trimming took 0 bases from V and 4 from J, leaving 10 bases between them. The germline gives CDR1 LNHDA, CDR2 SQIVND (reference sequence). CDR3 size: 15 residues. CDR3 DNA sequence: TGTGCCAGTAGTATAGAAACCATCCGTAATCAGCCCCAGCATTTT. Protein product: CASSIETIRNQPQHF. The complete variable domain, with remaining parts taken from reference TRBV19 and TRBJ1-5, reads DGGITQSPKYLFRKEGQNVTLSCEQNLNHDAMYWYRQDPGQGLRLIYYSQIVNDFQKGDIAEGYSVSREKKESFPLTVTSAQKNPTAFYLCASSIETIRNQPQHFGDGTRLSIL.

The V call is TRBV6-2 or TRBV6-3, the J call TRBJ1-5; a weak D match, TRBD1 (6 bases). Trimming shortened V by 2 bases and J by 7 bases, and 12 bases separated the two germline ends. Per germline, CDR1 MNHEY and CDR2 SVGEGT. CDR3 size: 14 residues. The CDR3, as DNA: TGTGCCAGCAGTTACGGAGGGGGAGGACAGCCCCAGCATTTT. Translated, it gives CASSYGGGGQPQHF.

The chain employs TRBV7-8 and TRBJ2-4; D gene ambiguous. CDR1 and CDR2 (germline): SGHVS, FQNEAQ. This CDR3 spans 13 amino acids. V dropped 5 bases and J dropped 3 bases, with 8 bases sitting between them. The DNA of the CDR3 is TGTGCCAGCAGCAGGGTCAGCAAAAACATTCAGTACTTC. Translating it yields CASSRVSKNIQYF. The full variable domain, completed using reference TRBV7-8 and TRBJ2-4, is GAGVSQSPRYKVAKRGQDVALRCDPISGHVSLFWYQQALGQGPEFLTYFQNEAQLDKSGLPSDRFFAERPEGSVSTLKIQRTQQEDSAVYLCASSRVSKNIQYFGAGTRLSVL.

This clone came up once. CDR3 nucleotide sequence: TGTGCCAGCAGCTTAGCGGGGGTGGGCGGGACAGGACGGAACGAGCAGTACTTC. Its translation is CASSLAGVGGTGRNEQYF. The chain has TRBV7-2 and TRBJ2-7, with 8 bases matching TRBD1. The CDR3 totals 18 residues. The V segment lost 0 bases and the J segment 5 bases; nucleotides outside the gene matches: 15. Germline-derived CDR1 and CDR2 are SGHTA and FQGNSA. The full variable domain, its missing parts supplied by reference TRBV7-2 and TRBJ2-7, is GAGVSQSPSNKVTEKGKDVELRCDPISGHTALYWYRQSLGQGLEFLIYFQGNSAPDKSGLPSDRFSAERTGGSVSTLTIQRTQQEDSAVYLCASSLAGVGGTGRNEQYFGPGTRLTVT.

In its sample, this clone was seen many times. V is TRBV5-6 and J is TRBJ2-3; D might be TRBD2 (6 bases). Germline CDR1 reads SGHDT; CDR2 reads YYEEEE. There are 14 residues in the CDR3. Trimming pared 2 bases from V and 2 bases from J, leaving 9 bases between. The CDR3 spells CASSFLATTDTQYF. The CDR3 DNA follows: TGTGCCAGCAGCTTCCTAGCGACCACAGATACGCAGTATTTT.

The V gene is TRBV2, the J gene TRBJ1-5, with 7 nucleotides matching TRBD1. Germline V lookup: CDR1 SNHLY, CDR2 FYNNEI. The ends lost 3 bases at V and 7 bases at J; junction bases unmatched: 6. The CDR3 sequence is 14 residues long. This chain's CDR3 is CASSEAGGYQPQHF. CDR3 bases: TGTGCCAGCAGTGAGGCAGGGGGTTACCAGCCCCAGCATTTT. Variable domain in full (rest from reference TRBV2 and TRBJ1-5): EPEVTQTPSHQVTQMGQEVILRCVPISNHLYFYWYRQILGQKVEFLVSFYNNEISEKSEIFDDQFSVERPDGSNFTLKIRSTKLEDSAMYFCASSEAGGYQPQHFGDGTRLSIL.

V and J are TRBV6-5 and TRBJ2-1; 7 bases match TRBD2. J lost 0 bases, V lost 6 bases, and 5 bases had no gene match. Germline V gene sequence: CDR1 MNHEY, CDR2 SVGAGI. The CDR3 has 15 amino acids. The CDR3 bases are TGTGCCAGCAGGAGGGGCGGGGGCTCCTACAATGAGCAGTTCTTC. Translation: CASRRGGGSYNEQFF.